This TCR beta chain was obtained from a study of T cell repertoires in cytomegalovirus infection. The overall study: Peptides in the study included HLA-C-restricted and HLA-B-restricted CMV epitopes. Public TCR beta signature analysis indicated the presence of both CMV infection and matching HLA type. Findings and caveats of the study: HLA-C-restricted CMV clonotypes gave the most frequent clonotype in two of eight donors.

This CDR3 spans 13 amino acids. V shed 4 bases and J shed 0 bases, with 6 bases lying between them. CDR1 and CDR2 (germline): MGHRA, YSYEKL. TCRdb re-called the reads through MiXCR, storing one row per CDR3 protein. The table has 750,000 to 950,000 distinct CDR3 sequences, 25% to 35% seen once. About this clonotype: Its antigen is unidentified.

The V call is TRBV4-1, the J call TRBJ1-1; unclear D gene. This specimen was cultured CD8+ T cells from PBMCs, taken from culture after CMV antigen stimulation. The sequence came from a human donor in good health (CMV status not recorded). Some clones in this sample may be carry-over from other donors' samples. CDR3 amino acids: CASSPVLNTEAFF. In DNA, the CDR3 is TGCGCCAGCAGCCCCGTCTTGAACACTGAAGCTTTCTTT.